This TCR beta chain appears in the sequencing data of a study of T cell repertoires in cytomegalovirus infection. In the study overall: Matching HLA type, along with CMV infection, was indicated by public TCR beta signatures. Findings of the study overall: Cumulative frequency of public TCR beta families picked out carriers of CMV plus the relevant HLA. HLA-C-restricted CMV clonotypes gave the most frequent clonotype in two of eight donors.

TCRdb re-called the reads with MiXCR, one entry per CDR3 protein. The sample yields about 600,000 distinct CDR3 sequences, around 24% seen once. This clonotype was picked up a small number of times. What it binds is not known. The sequenced sample was CD8+ T cells from PBMCs. This clonotype was sampled from a human donor in good health (CMV status not recorded). Some clones in this sample may be carry-over from other donors' samples.

CDR3 DNA: TGTGCCAGCAGAACCGGCGGACAAGGAGAAAACATTCAGTACTTC. Its protein product is CASRTGGQGENIQYF. The chain employs TRBV27 and TRBJ2-4; perhaps TRBD1 as D (5 bases). From germline, CDR1 is MNHEY and CDR2 SMNVEV (reference sequence). This CDR3 has 15 residues. The germline V and J ends were trimmed by 6 bases and 5 bases, with 17 bases remaining between them.